The source of this T cell receptor (beta chain) is a study of blood T cell repertoires in COVID-19. Whole-study context: The United States, Italy and Spain supplied acute and convalescent COVID-19 samples.

Per germline, CDR1 SGHTA and CDR2 FQGTGA. Trimming removed 8 bases from V and 5 bases from J; junction bases left unmatched: 26. CDR3 size: 19 residues. Assay used: immunoSEQ multiplex PCR; TCRdb lists only in-frame clones, some missing. Of approximately 230,000 clones in the sample, about nine tenths were seen once. This chain uses TRBV7-3 with TRBJ2-7, with 8 bases lining up with TRBD1. The source is a man aged 40-49 years who had recovered from COVID-19. The specimen was PBMCs or T cells enriched from blood (not recorded which). The DNA of the CDR3 is TGTGCCAGCCCCTATAATGGGGTCAGGGGGCGCGTTTCAAGCCACGAGCAGTACTTC. As protein: CASPYNGVRGRVSSHEQYF. Looking up the rest from reference TRBV7-3 and TRBJ2-7 gives the full variable domain: GAGVSQTPSNKVTEKGKYVELRCDPISGHTALYWYRQSLGQGPEFLIYFQGTGAADDSGLPNDRFFAVRPEGSVSTLKIQRTERGDSAVYLCASPYNGVRGRVSSHEQYFGPGTRLTVT.